The clone carrying this T cell receptor (beta chain) has at least ten counts. Its target is unknown. The CDR3 is cut off 3 residues early in the read; its end comes from the germline J gene. This sample is drawn from a study of T cell clonality in common variable immunodeficiency. General observations from the study: Shared TCRbeta clones were fewer between CVID subjects than controls. In common variable immunodeficiency, TCR beta chains reportedly carried fewer deletions and N-nucleotide insertions. CVID subjects had higher TCRbeta clonality than healthy controls, most marked in about a third.

Both groups were predominantly of Caucasian heritage. The germline V gene has CDR1 KGHSH and CDR2 LQKENI. This CDR3 is built from 13 residues. The assay was immunoSEQ multiplex PCR, and TCRdb's table has in-frame clones only and misses some. In total the sample includes some 28,000 clones, none of them seen once. The clonotype was recovered from a person between 18 and 69 years old in good health. Sequenced sample: peripheral blood mononuclear cells. This rearrangement joins TRBV18 to TRBJ1-2; 11 bases line up with TRBD1. CDR3 sequence: CASSQGQGDGYTF. The sequenced CDR3 bases are TGTGCCAGCTCACAGGGACAGGGGGACGGC.